The sequence of this T cell receptor beta chain was determined in a study of beta chain features in type 1 diabetes. As for the study in general: Sorted cell examination encompassed about 110 million cells across all samples.

Points from the study as a whole: Naive, central memory and regulatory TCRB repertoires appeared more similar among patients than healthy donors.

Isolated RNA was reverse transcribed in full, so expressed TCRB transcripts were sequenced. Sequenced by immunoSEQ multiplex PCR; TCRdb stores in-frame clones only, minus some. Counted here are 200,000 to 300,000 clones, 25% to 30% occurring once; the ten biggest clones make up 4%. Comments on this clone: Antigen: not known.

One heparinised draw, averaging roughly 110 mL, was taken per donor. Sorted cells reached over 95% purity in every population. CDR1 GTSNPN and CDR2 SVGIG come from the germline V gene (reference sequence). The CDR3 has 14 amino acids. Trimming removed 4 bases from V and 4 bases from J, with 16 bases in between. The source of this sequence is a man aged 25 to 45 in good health. The sequencing input was central memory CD4+ T cells from blood. The genes are TRBV30 and TRBJ2-5; maybe TRBD1 (5 bases). The CDR3 region has the DNA TGTGCCTGGACTTCCTTGGCACAGGCAGAGACCCAGTACTTC. Translating it yields CAWTSLAQAETQYF.